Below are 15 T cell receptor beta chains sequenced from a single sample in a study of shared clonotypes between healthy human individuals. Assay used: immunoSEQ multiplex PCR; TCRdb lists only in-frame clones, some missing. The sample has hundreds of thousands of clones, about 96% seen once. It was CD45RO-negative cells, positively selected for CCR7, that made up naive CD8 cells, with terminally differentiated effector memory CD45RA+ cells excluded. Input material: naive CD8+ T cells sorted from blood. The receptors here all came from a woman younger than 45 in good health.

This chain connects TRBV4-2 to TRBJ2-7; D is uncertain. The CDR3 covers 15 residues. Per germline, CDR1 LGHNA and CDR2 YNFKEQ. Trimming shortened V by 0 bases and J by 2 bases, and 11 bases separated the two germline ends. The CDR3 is CASSQENGPTYEQYF. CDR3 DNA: TGTGCCAGCAGCCAAGAAAACGGGCCCACCTACGAGCAGTACTTC.

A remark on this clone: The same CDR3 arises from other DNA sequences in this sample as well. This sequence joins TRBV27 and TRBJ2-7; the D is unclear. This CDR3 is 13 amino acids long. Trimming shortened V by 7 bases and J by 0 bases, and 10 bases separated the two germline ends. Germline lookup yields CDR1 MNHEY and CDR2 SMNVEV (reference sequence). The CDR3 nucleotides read TGTGCCAGCAAGGGTGGAACCTCCTACGAGCAGTACTTC. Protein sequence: CASKGGTSYEQYF.

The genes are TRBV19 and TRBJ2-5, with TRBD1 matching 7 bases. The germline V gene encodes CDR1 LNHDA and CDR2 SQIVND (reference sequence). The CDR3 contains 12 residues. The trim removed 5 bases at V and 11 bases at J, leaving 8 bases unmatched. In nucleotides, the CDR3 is TGTGCCAGTAGTCATACAGGGGCAGAGCAGTACTTC. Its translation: CASSHTGAEQYF.

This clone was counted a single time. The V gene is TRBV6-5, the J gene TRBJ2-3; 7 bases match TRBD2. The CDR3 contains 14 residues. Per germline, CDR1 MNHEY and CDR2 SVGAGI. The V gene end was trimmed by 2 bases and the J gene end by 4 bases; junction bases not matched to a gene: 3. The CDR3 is CASSYAGDPDTQYF. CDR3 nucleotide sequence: TGTGCCAGCAGTTACGCGGGAGATCCAGATACGCAGTATTTT.

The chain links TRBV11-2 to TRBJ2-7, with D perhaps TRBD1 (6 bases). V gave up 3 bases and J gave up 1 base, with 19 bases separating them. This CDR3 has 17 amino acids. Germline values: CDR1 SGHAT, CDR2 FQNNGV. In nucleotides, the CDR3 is TGTGCCAGCAGCTTTCCTAGGACAGACCTTCCTTCCTACGAGCAGTACTTC. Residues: CASSFPRTDLPSYEQYF.

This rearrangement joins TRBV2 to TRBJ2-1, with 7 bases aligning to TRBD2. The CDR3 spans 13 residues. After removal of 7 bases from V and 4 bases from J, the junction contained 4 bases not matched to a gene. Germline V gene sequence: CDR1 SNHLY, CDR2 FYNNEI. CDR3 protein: CASIWTSYNEQFF. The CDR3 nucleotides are TGTGCCAGCATTTGGACTAGTTACAATGAGCAGTTCTTC.

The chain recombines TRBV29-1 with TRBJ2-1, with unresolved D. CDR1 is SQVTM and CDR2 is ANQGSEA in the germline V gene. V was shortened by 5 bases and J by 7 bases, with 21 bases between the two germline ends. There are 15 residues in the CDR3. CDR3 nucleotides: TGCAGCGTTTTCACAGCCGCCGTCATAACTAATGAGCAGTTCTTC. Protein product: CSVFTAAVITNEQFF.

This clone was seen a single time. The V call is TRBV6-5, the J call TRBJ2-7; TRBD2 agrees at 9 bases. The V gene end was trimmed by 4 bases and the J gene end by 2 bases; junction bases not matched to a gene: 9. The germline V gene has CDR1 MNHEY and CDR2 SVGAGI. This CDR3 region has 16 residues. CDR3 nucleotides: TGTGCCAGCAGTTTCACCCAGCGGGAGGCTACCTACGAGCAGTACTTC. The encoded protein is CASSFTQREATYEQYF.

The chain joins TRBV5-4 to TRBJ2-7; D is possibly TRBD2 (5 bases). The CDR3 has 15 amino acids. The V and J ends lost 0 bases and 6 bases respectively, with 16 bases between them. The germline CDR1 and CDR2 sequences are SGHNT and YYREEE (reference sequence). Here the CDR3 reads CASSLGLGVDREQYF. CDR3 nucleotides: TGTGCCAGCAGCTTGGGGCTCGGGGTAGATCGCGAGCAGTACTTC.

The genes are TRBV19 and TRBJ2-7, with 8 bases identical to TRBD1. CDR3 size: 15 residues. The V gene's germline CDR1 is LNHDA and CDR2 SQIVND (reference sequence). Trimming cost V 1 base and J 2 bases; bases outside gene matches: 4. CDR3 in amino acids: CASSIGQGLAYEQYF. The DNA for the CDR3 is TGTGCCAGTAGTATAGGACAGGGGCTTGCCTACGAGCAGTACTTC.

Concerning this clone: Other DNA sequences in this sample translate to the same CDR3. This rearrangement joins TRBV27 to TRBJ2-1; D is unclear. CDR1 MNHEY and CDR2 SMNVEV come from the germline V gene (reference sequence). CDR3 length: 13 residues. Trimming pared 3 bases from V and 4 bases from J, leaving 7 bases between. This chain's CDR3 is CASSLLGYNEQFF. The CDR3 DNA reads TGTGCCAGCAGTTTGCTTGGATACAATGAGCAGTTCTTC.

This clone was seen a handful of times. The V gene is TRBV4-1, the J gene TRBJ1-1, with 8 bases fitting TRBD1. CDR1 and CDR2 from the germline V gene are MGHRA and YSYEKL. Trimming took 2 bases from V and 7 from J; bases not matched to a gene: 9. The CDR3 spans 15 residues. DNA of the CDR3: TGCGCCAGCAGCCAACCCGACAGGGGAGTACGTGAAGCTTTCTTT. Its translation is CASSQPDRGVREAFF.

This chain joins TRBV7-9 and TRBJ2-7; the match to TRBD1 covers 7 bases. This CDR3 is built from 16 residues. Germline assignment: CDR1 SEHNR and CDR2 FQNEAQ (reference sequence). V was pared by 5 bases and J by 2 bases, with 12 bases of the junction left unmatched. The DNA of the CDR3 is TGTGCCAGCAGCGTAACGACAGGGTTAACGGCCTACGAGCAGTACTTC. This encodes CASSVTTGLTAYEQYF.

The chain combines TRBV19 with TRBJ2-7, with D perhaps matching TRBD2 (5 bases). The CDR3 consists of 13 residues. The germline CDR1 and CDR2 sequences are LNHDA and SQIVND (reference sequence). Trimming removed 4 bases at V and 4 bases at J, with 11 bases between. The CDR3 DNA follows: TGTGCCAGTAGTACCGCCACTAGATACGAGCAGTACTTC. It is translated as CASSTATRYEQYF.

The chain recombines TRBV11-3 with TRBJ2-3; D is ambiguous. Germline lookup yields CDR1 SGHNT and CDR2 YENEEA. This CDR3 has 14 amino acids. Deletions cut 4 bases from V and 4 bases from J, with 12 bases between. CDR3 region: CASSSGTMADTQYF. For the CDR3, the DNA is TGTGCCAGCAGCTCGGGCACTATGGCAGATACGCAGTATTTT.